A single sample is the source of the 27 T cell receptor beta chains below, sequenced in a study of shared clonotypes between healthy human individuals. The repertoire was sequenced with immunoSEQ multiplex PCR; TCRdb's copy has only in-frame clones and lacks some. Among about 990,000 clones, about 84% were seen once, and the ten largest hold roughly 0.61%. Material: memory CD4+ T cells from PBMCs. As for subset: CD45RA-negative fraction. Source of these receptors: a man aged 18 to 30 in good health. Some clones in this sample may be carry-over from other donors' samples.

The V call is TRBV5-1, the J call TRBJ2-5; 12 bases agree with TRBD2. Germline loops: CDR1 SGHRS, CDR2 YFSETQ. The CDR3 totals 16 residues. Losses at the gene ends were 0 bases for V and 3 bases for J; bases not matched to a gene: 3. In DNA form, the CDR3 reads TGCGCCAGCAGCTTGGTGGCTAGCGGGAGGGAAGAGACCCAGTACTTC. Translating it yields CASSLVASGREETQYF.

The V call is TRBV5-1, the J call TRBJ1-1; D is unresolved. CDR3 length: 14 residues. Trimming removed 3 bases at V and 4 bases at J, with 13 bases between. CDR1 is SGHRS and CDR2 is YFSETQ in the germline V gene. DNA for the CDR3: TGCGCCAGCAGCTCAGGCGCTTTGAGCACTGAAGCTTTCTTT. Its translation is CASSSGALSTEAFF.

Regarding this clone: The germline gene is not matched at one end of the junction; a read error may be the cause. The V gene is TRBV2, the J gene TRBJ1-4, with 10 positions matching TRBD1. The CDR3 is 14 residues long. Looked up from germline, CDR1 is SNHLY and CDR2 is FYNNEI. CDR3: CASRDGTGVEKLFF. Here the CDR3 DNA reads TGTGCCAGCCGTGACGGGACAGGGGTCGAAAAACTGTTTTTT.

Regarding this clone: A read error may explain this, as a much larger clone is one base away. This chain joins TRBV6-5 and TRBJ2-7, with 9 bases lining up with TRBD2. Germline assignment: CDR1 MNHEY and CDR2 SVGAGI. This CDR3 is 13 amino acids long. With 4 bases clipped from V and 3 bases from J, the junction kept 1 base outside the gene matches. The CDR3 protein is CASSSTSGYEQYF. In DNA form, the CDR3 reads TGTGCCAGCAGTTCGACTAGCGGCTACGAGCAGTACTTC.

The CDR3: CASSGGWNTGELFF. The CDR3 DNA is TGCGCCAGCAGTGGGGGATGGAACACCGGGGAGCTGTTTTTT. The chain joins TRBV5-1 to TRBJ2-2; possibly TRBD1 or TRBD2 for D (5 bases each). The germline V gene encodes CDR1 SGHRS and CDR2 YFSETQ. CDR3 length: 14 residues. V lost 5 bases to trimming and J lost 1 base, with 9 bases between them.

The chain carries TRBV25-1 and TRBJ2-1; D might be TRBD2 (6 bases). CDR1 and CDR2 (germline): MGHDK, SYGVNS. Trimming removed 4 bases at V and 7 bases at J, with 14 bases between. CDR3 length: 14 amino acids. The CDR3 loop reads CASSVLGGWNEQFF. In DNA, the CDR3 is TGTGCCAGCAGTGTGTTGGGGGGATGGAATGAGCAGTTCTTC.

V usage is TRBV14 and J usage is TRBJ2-3; TRBD2 is a possible D gene (6 bases). In germline, CDR1 is SGHDN, CDR2 FVKESK. The CDR3 is 15 amino acids. Trimming removed 4 bases from V and 5 bases from J, with 16 bases in between. The CDR3, as DNA: TGTGCCAGCAGCCCAGTCGGGAGAGATGTAGATACGCAGTATTTT. It is translated as CASSPVGRDVDTQYF.

Only one count was recorded for this clone. The V gene is TRBV6-1, the J gene TRBJ1-4; TRBD1 is a possible D gene (5 bases). CDR3 length: 15 residues. CDR1 and CDR2 from the germline V gene are MNHNS and SASEGT. V lost 1 base and J 6 bases, leaving 12 bases between the germline ends. The CDR3 DNA follows: TGTGCCAGCAGTGAAGTCGGCAGGGTGGATGAAAAACTGTTTTTT. This sequence encodes CASSEVGRVDEKLFF.

The CDR3 is CASSLSPGGPGEQFF. The CDR3 nucleotides are TGCGCCAGCAGCTTGAGTCCGGGAGGGCCGGGTGAGCAGTTCTTC. The rearrangement uses TRBV5-1 and TRBJ2-1, with 8 bases matching TRBD2. The J segment lost 9 bases and the V segment lost 1 base, leaving 9 bases of the junction unmatched. CDR1 is SGHRS, CDR2 YFSETQ, per germline. The CDR3 sequence is 15 residues long.

The chain couples TRBV7-2 to TRBJ2-1; weak D call: TRBD2 (6 bases). The V and J ends lost 3 bases and 7 bases respectively, with 13 bases between them. Germline CDR1 is SGHTA and CDR2 is FQGNSA. This CDR3 is built from 14 residues. CDR3 DNA: TGTGCCAGCAGCTTTGCGGGACCGCAGAATGAGCAGTTCTTC. This codes for CASSFAGPQNEQFF.

V and J are TRBV5-4 and TRBJ1-2; D call uncertain. CDR3 length equals 14 residues. The germline CDR1 and CDR2 sequences are SGHNT and YYREEE (reference sequence). The V gene lost 0 bases and the J gene lost 0 bases, with 6 bases spanning the gap. The CDR3 DNA reads TGTGCCAGCAGCTTGGGATCGGCTAACTATGGCTACACCTTC. Its translation: CASSLGSANYGYTF.

The rearrangement links TRBV6-5 to TRBJ1-2, with a weak D call TRBD1 (6 bases). CDR3 size: 14 residues. Germline V gene data show CDR1 as MNHEY and CDR2 as SVGAGI. Trimming removed 0 bases from V and 7 bases from J, with 12 bases in between. The CDR3 is CASSYSGGAFGYTF. The CDR3 DNA reads as TGTGCCAGCAGTTACTCGGGGGGCGCGTTTGGCTACACCTTC.

The gene calls are TRBV6-1 and TRBJ1-1, with TRBD1 identical over 8 bases. V was clipped by 10 bases and J by 0 bases; unmatched bases: 4. From germline, CDR1 is MNHNS and CDR2 SASEGT. The CDR3 runs 13 residues. The CDR3 is CANRQGMNTEAFF. The CDR3 nucleotides read TGTGCCAACCGACAGGGGATGAACACTGAAGCTTTCTTT.

J is TRBJ2-1 and V is TRBV2; D uncertain. Germline lookup yields CDR1 SNHLY and CDR2 FYNNEI. Trimming took 2 bases from V and 3 from J, leaving 5 bases between them. The CDR3 is 13 amino acids. Written as DNA, the CDR3 is TGTGCCAGCAGTGAAAGAGGCTACAATGAGCAGTTCTTC. This encodes CASSERGYNEQFF.

The rearrangement links TRBV6-1 to TRBJ2-3, with D possibly matching TRBD2 (5 bases). Looked up from germline, CDR1 is MNHNS and CDR2 is SASEGT. V was pared by 6 bases and J by 2 bases, with 12 bases between. The CDR3 spans 14 residues. The CDR3: CASRSSGNTDTQYF. DNA of the CDR3: TGTGCCAGCAGATCGAGCGGAAACACAGATACGCAGTATTTT.

Only one count was recorded for this clone. V gene TRBV7-6 combines with J gene TRBJ1-1; possibly TRBD1 for D (5 bases). Trimming stripped 1 base from V and 0 bases from J, with 15 bases between. CDR3 size: 17 residues. Germline CDR1 SGHVS, CDR2 FNYEAQ. CDR3 sequence: CASSLDWGPGMNTEAFF. Written as DNA, the CDR3 is TGTGCCAGCAGCTTAGATTGGGGCCCCGGGATGAACACTGAAGCTTTCTTT.

The chain joins TRBV28 to TRBJ2-4; 11 bases line up with TRBD2. V lost 7 bases to trimming and J lost 0 bases; unmatched junction nucleotides: 14. Germline CDR1 and CDR2: MDHEN and SYDVKM. The CDR3 totals 19 residues. As DNA, the CDR3 is TGTGCCAGCACTCGATATCCACTAGCGGGAGATCTAGCCAAAAACATTCAGTACTTC. It specifies CASTRYPLAGDLAKNIQYF.

This chain links TRBV5-4 with TRBJ1-4, with a weak D call TRBD1 (6 bases). Germline V gene sequence: CDR1 SGHNT, CDR2 YYREEE (reference sequence). Trimming left V 3 bases short and J 4 bases short, with 16 bases between. This CDR3 spans 16 amino acids. Here the CDR3 reads CASSSTGFGGNEKLFF. The CDR3, as DNA: TGTGCCAGCAGCTCTACAGGGTTTGGTGGTAATGAAAAACTGTTTTTT.

The rearrangement links TRBV7-9 to TRBJ2-5; 8 bases are a match to TRBD1. The trim removed 6 bases at V and 4 bases at J, leaving 7 bases unmatched. The CDR3 length is 14 residues. Germline V gene sequence: CDR1 SEHNR, CDR2 FQNEAQ (reference sequence). The CDR3 is CASRPITGGETQYF. The CDR3, as DNA: TGTGCCAGCAGGCCGATTACAGGGGGAGAGACCCAGTACTTC.

The CDR3 DNA reads as TGTGCCAGCAGTTCCATCACCGACCGGGACGCTGACTCTGGAAACACCATATATTTT. It codes for CASSSITDRDADSGNTIYF. V is TRBV27 and J is TRBJ1-3; D may be TRBD1 (5 bases). CDR3 length: 19 amino acids. Per the germline V gene, CDR1 is MNHEY and CDR2 is SMNVEV (reference sequence). Trimming left V 4 bases short and J 0 bases short, with 22 bases between.

The chain has TRBV2 and TRBJ2-7; 10 bases fit TRBD2. The CDR3 totals 16 residues. CDR1 and CDR2 from the germline V gene are SNHLY and FYNNEI. V dropped 2 bases and J dropped 7; count of bases not matched to a gene: 11. The chain's CDR3 is CASSEFVLAGAGEQYF. CDR3 sequence (DNA): TGTGCCAGCAGTGAATTCGTTCTAGCGGGGGCCGGGGAGCAGTACTTC.

In its sample, this clone was seen once. This is likely an artifact of a read error, given a far larger clone one base away. The identical CDR3 is also encoded by other nucleotide sequences in the sample. V usage is TRBV7-2 and J usage is TRBJ2-3; D gene unclear. Per germline, CDR1 SGHTA and CDR2 FQGNSA. Trimming left V 0 bases short and J 6 bases short, with 1 base between. This CDR3 has 11 amino acids. The CDR3 nucleotides read TGTGCCAGCAGCTTAGCTGATACGCAGTATTTT. Its translation: CASSLADTQYF.

Only one count was recorded for this clone. CDR3 residues: CAISDWGGALNEKLFF. In nucleotides, the CDR3 is TGTGCCATCAGTGATTGGGGGGGCGCCCTTAATGAAAAACTGTTTTTT. The rearrangement links TRBV10-3 to TRBJ1-4, with D perhaps matching TRBD1 (6 bases). CDR1 and CDR2 from the germline V gene are ENHRY and SYGVKD. The CDR3 sequence is 16 residues long. Trimming took off 3 bases at V and 4 bases at J, with 15 bases between the two ends.

The V call is TRBV4-1, the J call TRBJ1-2; D may be TRBD1 (6 bases). V was pared by 4 bases and J by 8 bases, with 17 bases between. The CDR3 is made up of 14 amino acids. Germline assignment: CDR1 MGHRA and CDR2 YSYEKL. CDR3 nucleotides: TGCGCCAGCAGCCCCCTGGGTGGGGGGCTCGGCTACACCTTC. Its translation is CASSPLGGGLGYTF.

This clone was seen a few times. This chain uses TRBV9 with TRBJ1-4; D is undetermined. This CDR3 has 16 amino acids. V was pared by 5 bases and J by 8 bases, with 22 bases between. Germline V gene lookup returns CDR1 SGDLS and CDR2 YYNGEE. The CDR3 region is CASSRSAVRSGEKLFF. As DNA, the CDR3 is TGTGCCAGCAGTCGGTCCGCGGTGCGTAGTGGCGAAAAACTGTTTTTT.

The rearrangement uses TRBV28 and TRBJ1-1, with a possible D match to TRBD1 (6 bases). V lost 4 bases, J lost 7 bases, and 13 bases lay in between. The CDR3 totals 13 residues. The V gene's germline CDR1 is MDHEN and CDR2 SYDVKM. The CDR3 bases are TGTGCCAGCAGTTCCACAGGGAGGGTTGAAGCTTTCTTT. Protein product: CASSSTGRVEAFF.

This clone was recorded at least ten times. The chain combines TRBV18 with TRBJ1-5, with D perhaps matching TRBD1 (5 bases). Per germline, CDR1 KGHSH and CDR2 LQKENI. CDR3 length: 14 residues. Trimming pared 4 bases from V and 3 bases from J, leaving 10 bases between. The CDR3 coding sequence is TGTGCCAGCTCACGGGGGTCCAACAATCAGCCCCAGCATTTT. This codes for CASSRGSNNQPQHF.